The next 21 T cell receptor beta chains were all read from a single sample in a study of T cells in Graves' hyperthyroidism and ophthalmopathy. The TCR beta CDR3 regions underwent amplification using RNA transcripts as the source. The study used the HTBI primer set for a first-round RT-PCR of the TCR CDR3. TCRdb reprocessed the multiplex PCR reads with MiXCR, giving one entry per CDR3 protein. The sample has about 350,000 distinct CDR3 sequences, over 11% seen once. The sequencing sample was made of blood. The receptors here all came from a woman aged 30 to 39 with Graves' hyperthyroidism.

Many counts were recorded for this clonotype. The chain couples TRBV2 to TRBJ1-4; D perhaps matches TRBD1 (5 bases). V lost 7 bases, J lost 4 bases, and 10 bases lay in between. The CDR3 is 13 residues long. Per germline, CDR1 SNHLY and CDR2 FYNNEI. The CDR3 here is CASTPDSNEKLFF. The CDR3 DNA follows: TGTGCCAGCACTCCAGACAGTAATGAAAAACTGTTTTTT.

This clonotype was counted a few times. The J gene is TRBJ2-1, the V gene TRBV7-3; 11 bases fit TRBD2. Germline lookup yields CDR1 SGHTA and CDR2 FQGTGA. The V and J ends lost 3 bases and 9 bases, in that order; junction bases with no gene match: 7. The CDR3 has 15 amino acids. As DNA, the CDR3 is TGTGCCAGCAGCTTTTATAGCGGGAGGGCCATTGAGCAGTTCTTC. Translating gives CASSFYSGRAIEQFF.

This clonotype was seen repeatedly, ten times or more. The chain links TRBV7-2 to TRBJ2-5; possibly TRBD2 for D (6 bases). The CDR3 has 15 amino acids. V was pared by 1 base and J by 5 bases, with 14 bases between. From germline, CDR1 is SGHTA and CDR2 FQGNSA. CDR3 in amino acids: CASSLDGRTTETQYF. The CDR3, as DNA: TGTGCCAGCAGCTTAGATGGAAGGACTACCGAGACCCAGTACTTC.

This clonotype was picked up many times. The gene calls are TRBV5-1 and TRBJ1-2, with 7 bases lining up with TRBD1. The J segment lost 4 bases and the V segment lost 0 bases, leaving 6 bases of the junction unmatched. CDR1 SGHRS and CDR2 YFSETQ come from the germline V gene. There are 15 residues in the CDR3. The CDR3 is CASSLGDSGSYGYTF. The CDR3 coding sequence is TGCGCCAGCAGCTTGGGGGACAGCGGATCCTATGGCTACACCTTC.

This clonotype was recorded a few times. This chain links TRBV29-1 with TRBJ1-2; 7 nucleotides align to TRBD1. There are 13 residues in the CDR3. Losses at the gene ends were 4 bases for V and 8 bases for J; bases not matched to a gene: 10. In germline, CDR1 is SQVTM, CDR2 ANQGSEA. The CDR3 protein is CSVGSTGDWGYTF. CDR3 DNA sequence: TGCAGCGTTGGCAGTACAGGGGATTGGGGCTACACCTTC.

The chain uses TRBV6-1 and TRBJ1-5; TRBD1 aligns across 9 bases. With V trimmed by 10 bases and J by 10 bases, 14 bases remained unmatched. The CDR3 covers 14 residues. Germline CDR1 reads MNHNS; CDR2 reads SASEGT. CDR3 sequence: CAISRAGQGQPQHF. As DNA, the CDR3 is TGTGCCATCTCTCGGGCGGGACAGGGACAACCCCAGCATTTT.

Many counts were recorded for this clonotype. The genes are TRBV20-1 and TRBJ2-7, with TRBD1 as a possible D gene (5 bases). V was clipped by 4 bases and J by 0 bases, with 13 bases between them. CDR1 and CDR2 (germline): DFQATT, SNEGSKA (reference sequence). CDR3 length equals 14 residues. CDR3 loop: CSAIGARASYEQYF. The CDR3 coding sequence is TGCAGTGCTATAGGGGCCCGAGCCTCCTACGAGCAGTACTTC.

CDR3 nucleotide sequence: TGTGCCAGCAGCACCCCCGGGGTTTCAACTAATGAAAAACTGTTTTTT. Protein sequence: CASSTPGVSTNEKLFF. The gene calls are TRBV28 and TRBJ1-4; D is unresolved. The CDR3 consists of 16 residues. Between the trimmed V and J ends, which lost 6 bases and 0 bases, there was a span of 14 bases. Germline CDR1 reads MDHEN; CDR2 reads SYDVKM.

To note about this clonotype: A read error may be the cause here, since a much bigger clone is one base away. The J gene is TRBJ2-3, the V gene TRBV18, with a weak D call TRBD2 (5 bases). V was shortened by 4 bases and J by 4 bases, with 15 bases between the two germline ends. CDR1 and CDR2 (germline): KGHSH, LQKENI. CDR3 length: 15 amino acids. CDR3 in DNA: TGTGCCAGCTCACTTGCAGCCATGGGAGCAGATACGCAGTATTTT. As protein: CASSLAAMGADTQYF.

This clonotype has ten or more counts. The chain carries TRBV28 and TRBJ1-6; 8 bases map to TRBD1. The J segment lost 3 bases and the V segment lost 2 bases, leaving 3 bases of the junction unmatched. CDR3 length: 16 amino acids. The germline gives CDR1 MDHEN, CDR2 SYDVKM. CDR3 sequence reads: CASSLQGAYYNSPLHF. CDR3 DNA sequence: TGTGCCAGCAGTTTACAGGGGGCCTACTATAATTCACCCCTCCACTTT.

The table lists this clonotype with a few counts. The chain recombines TRBV28 with TRBJ2-7; D remains unclear. CDR1 MDHEN and CDR2 SYDVKM come from the germline V gene. This CDR3 has 14 residues. Between the trimmed V and J ends, which lost 3 bases and 0 bases, there was a span of 9 bases. CDR3 region: CASSLRYSSYEQYF. CDR3 DNA sequence: TGTGCCAGCAGTTTGCGGTACAGCTCCTACGAGCAGTACTTC.

This clonotype was seen a handful of times. V usage is TRBV19 and J usage is TRBJ2-3; D perhaps matches TRBD2 (6 bases). Trimming took off 8 bases at V and 2 bases at J, with 11 bases between the two ends. The CDR3 has 13 amino acids. In germline, CDR1 is LNHDA, CDR2 SQIVND (reference sequence). Here the CDR3 DNA reads TGTGCCAGTTCCGGGGGAAACACAGATACGCAGTATTTT. It yields the protein CASSGGNTDTQYF.

In this sample, this clonotype turned up many times. The chain is built from TRBV27 and TRBJ2-2; D may be TRBD2 (5 bases). The V gene's germline CDR1 is MNHEY and CDR2 SMNVEV (reference sequence). This CDR3 has 13 residues. V gave up 7 bases and J gave up 6 bases, with 12 bases separating them. In DNA form, the CDR3 reads TGTGCCAGCACTCGCCGGACTCCCGGGGAGCTGTTTTTT. Its translation is CASTRRTPGELFF.

This chain joins TRBV5-1 and TRBJ1-6, with 9 positions matching TRBD1. The junction had 2 bases not matched to a gene; V was cut back by 0 bases and J by 7 bases. The germline V gene has CDR1 SGHRS and CDR2 YFSETQ. The CDR3 covers 15 residues. The CDR3 DNA reads as TGCGCCAGCAGCTTGGGAACAGGGGGCAATTCACCCCTCCACTTT. Protein: CASSLGTGGNSPLHF. The variable domain in full, with the rest retrieved from reference TRBV5-1 and TRBJ1-6, is KAGVTQTPRYLIKTRGQQVTLSCSPISGHRSVSWYQQTPGQGLQFLFEYFSETQRNKGNFPGRFSGRQFSNSRSEMNVSTLELGDSALYLCASSLGTGGNSPLHFGNGTRLTVT.

V is TRBV19 and J is TRBJ2-7, with 9 positions matching TRBD1. The CDR3 loop spans 14 amino acids. Unmatched junction bases numbered 8, after V lost 4 bases and J lost 7 bases. The germline CDR1 and CDR2 sequences are LNHDA and SQIVND (reference sequence). The CDR3 region has the DNA TGTGCCAGTAGTACAACAGGGGGCAATTGGGAGCAGTACTTC. The encoded protein is CASSTTGGNWEQYF. Full variable domain (outside the CDR3, taken from reference TRBV19 and TRBJ2-7): DGGITQSPKYLFRKEGQNVTLSCEQNLNHDAMYWYRQDPGQGLRLIYYSQIVNDFQKGDIAEGYSVSREKKESFPLTVTSAQKNPTAFYLCASSTTGGNWEQYFGPGTRLTVT.

This clonotype was detected ten times or more. This chain joins TRBV6-1 and TRBJ1-5, with 7 positions matching TRBD1. V shed 6 bases and J 2 bases; nucleotides not matched to a gene: 10. Germline values: CDR1 MNHNS, CDR2 SASEGT. There are 16 residues in the CDR3. In DNA form, the CDR3 reads TGTGCCAGCAGAATGTTACAGGGGACGGGCAATCAGCCCCAGCATTTT. Encoded protein: CASRMLQGTGNQPQHF.

There are many counts of this clonotype. The V and J genes are TRBV12-5 and TRBJ2-1; no reliable D call. With 3 bases removed from V and 8 bases from J, the gap between germline ends came to 5 bases. The CDR3 contains 11 residues. Per germline, CDR1 LGHNT and CDR2 FRNRAP. CDR3 nucleotides: TGTGCTAGTGGTTTTAGACATGAGCAGTTCTTC. Residues: CASGFRHEQFF.

This chain joins TRBV29-1 and TRBJ2-1, with TRBD2 matching over 11 bases. Unmatched junction bases numbered 6, after V lost 4 bases and J lost 7 bases. The CDR3 extends over 14 amino acids. Looked up from germline, CDR1 is SQVTM and CDR2 is ANQGSEA. Here the CDR3 DNA reads TGCAGCGTTGCGTTAAGACTAGCGGGAAATGAGCAGTTCTTC. Protein product: CSVALRLAGNEQFF.

This clonotype has a count of ten or more. This chain uses TRBV13 with TRBJ2-1; TRBD1 matches 9 bases. The germline V gene encodes CDR1 PRHDT and CDR2 FYEKMQ (reference sequence). Germline trimming cut 3 bases from V and 7 bases from J; bases unmatched to any gene: 13. This CDR3 has 17 amino acids. DNA for the CDR3: TGTGCCAGCAGCTTCACCTACACAGGGGGCGCGAGAAATGAGCAGTTCTTC. This encodes CASSFTYTGGARNEQFF.

In this sample, this clonotype turned up many times. The V call is TRBV2, the J call TRBJ1-4; D is unclear. Trimming left V 9 bases short and J 7 bases short, with 9 bases between. The CDR3 runs 11 residues. The V gene's germline CDR1 is SNHLY and CDR2 FYNNEI. CDR3 residues: CARGSGEKLFF. In nucleotides, the CDR3 is TGTGCCAGGGGCTCCGGTGAAAAACTGTTTTTT.

This clonotype has at least ten counts. The J gene is TRBJ2-7, the V gene TRBV6-1; D is perhaps TRBD1 (5 bases). Germline V CDR1 and CDR2: MNHNS, SASEGT. V was shortened by 6 bases and J by 0 bases, with 9 bases between the two germline ends. The CDR3 runs 13 residues. CDR3 DNA sequence: TGTGCCAGCAGGGGGCTAGACTCCTACGAGCAGTACTTC. It yields the protein CASRGLDSYEQYF.